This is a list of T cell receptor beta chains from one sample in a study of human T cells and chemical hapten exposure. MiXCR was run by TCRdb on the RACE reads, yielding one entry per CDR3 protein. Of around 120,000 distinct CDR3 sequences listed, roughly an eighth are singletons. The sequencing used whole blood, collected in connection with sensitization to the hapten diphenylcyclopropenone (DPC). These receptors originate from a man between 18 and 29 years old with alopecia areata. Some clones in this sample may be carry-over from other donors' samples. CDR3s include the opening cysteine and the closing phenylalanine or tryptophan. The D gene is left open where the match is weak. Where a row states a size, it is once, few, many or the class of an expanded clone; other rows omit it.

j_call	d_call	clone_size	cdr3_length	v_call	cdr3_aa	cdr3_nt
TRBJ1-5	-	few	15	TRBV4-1	CASSQEVGSNQPQHF	TGCGCCAGCAGCCAAGAGGTGGGGAGCAATCAGCCCCAGCATTTT
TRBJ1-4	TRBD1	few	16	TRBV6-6	CASSTVRGRLDEKLFF	TGTGCCAGCAGTACGGTCAGGGGGAGGTTAGACGAAAAACTGTTTTTT
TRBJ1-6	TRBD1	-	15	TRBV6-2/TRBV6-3	CASSYSGQGNSPLHF	TGTGCCAGCAGTTACTCCGGACAGGGGAATTCACCCCTCCACTTT
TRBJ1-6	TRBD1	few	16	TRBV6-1	CASSEAGDRFSSPLHF	TGTGCCAGCAGTGAAGCTGGGGACAGGTTTTCCTCACCCCTCCACTTT
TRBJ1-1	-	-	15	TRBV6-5	CASSYSKGQRTEAFF	TGTGCCAGCAGTTACTCGAAGGGCCAAAGGACTGAAGCTTTCTTT
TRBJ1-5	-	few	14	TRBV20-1	CSGVGNRLDQPQHF	TGCAGTGGAGTTGGGAACCGCTTGGACCAGCCCCAGCATTTT
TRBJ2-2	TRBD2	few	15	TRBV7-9	CASSLAGASTGELFF	TGTGCCAGCAGCCTAGCGGGGGCCTCCACCGGGGAGCTGTTTTTT
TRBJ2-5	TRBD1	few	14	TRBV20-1	CSARAGQRQETQYF	TGCAGTGCTAGAGCGGGACAGCGCCAAGAGACCCAGTACTTC
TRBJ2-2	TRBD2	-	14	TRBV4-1	CASSPGLGTGELFF	TGCGCCAGCAGTCCGGGACTAGGAACCGGGGAGCTGTTTTTT
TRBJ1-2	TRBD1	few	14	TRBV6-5	CASSYGQGTYGYTF	TGTGCCAGCAGCTACGGACAGGGCACTTATGGCTACACCTTC
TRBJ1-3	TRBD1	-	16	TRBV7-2	CASSTHSTGTGNTIYF	TGTGCCAGCAGCACGCACTCGACAGGGACTGGAAACACCATATATTTT
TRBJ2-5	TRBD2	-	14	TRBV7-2	CASAGGGPQETQYF	TGTGCTTCAGCCGGGGGGGGCCCCCAAGAGACCCAGTACTTC
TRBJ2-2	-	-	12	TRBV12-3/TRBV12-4	CASRRNTGELFF	TGTGCCAGCAGAAGGAACACCGGGGAGCTGTTTTTT
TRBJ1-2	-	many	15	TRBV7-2	CASSLAGRGADGYTF	TGTGCCAGCAGCTTAGCGGGACGGGGGGCCGATGGCTACACCTTC
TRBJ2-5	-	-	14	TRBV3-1	CASSLLTDKETQYF	TGTGCCAGCAGCCTCCTGACAGATAAAGAGACCCAGTACTTC
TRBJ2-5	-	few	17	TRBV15	CATSTLRTGEVQETQYF	TGTGCCACCAGCACTCTGCGAACGGGGGAGGTACAAGAGACCCAGTACTTC
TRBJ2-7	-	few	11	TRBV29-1	CSVEWGYEQYF	TGCAGCGTTGAATGGGGCTACGAGCAGTACTTC
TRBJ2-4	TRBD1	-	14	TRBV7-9	CASSLRDRENIQYF	TGTGCCAGCAGCTTAAGGGACAGAGAAAACATTCAGTACTTC